Listed below are T cell receptor beta chains from one sample, sequenced in a study of shared clonotypes between healthy human individuals. Only in-frame clones appear in the TCRdb table, and some are missing; sequencing was by immunoSEQ multiplex PCR. The data hold some 550,000 clones, with more than 95% observed a single time. Sequenced input: naive CD4+ T cells sorted from blood. The source of these receptors is a woman in her twenties or thirties in good health. Both conserved end residues are part of each CDR3. A D gene is named only where the DNA matches it firmly.

TRBV2	TRBJ1-1	.	CASKVRSQNTEAFF
TRBV28	TRBJ2-3	.	CASSLVSNLNTQYF
TRBV20-1	TRBJ1-4	.	CSARDTGTPGF
TRBV5-4	TRBJ2-1	TRBD2	CASSSPSGTNEQFF
TRBV5-1	TRBJ1-1	.	CASSNKQGNTEAFF
TRBV9	.	TRBD1	CASSVGPSTGTYEQYF
TRBV28	TRBJ2-3	.	CASRDPTDTQYF
TRBV6-1	TRBJ2-1	TRBD1	CASSPRDREFNEQFF
TRBV19	TRBJ2-7	TRBD2	CASSGRYYEQYF
TRBV28	TRBJ2-5	.	CASSPGTFQETQYF
TRBV19	TRBJ2-3	.	CASSTLSDTQYF
TRBV13	TRBJ2-3	.	CASSPATDTQYF
TRBV2	TRBJ1-1	TRBD1	CASSEFPRGQGRAFF
TRBV15	TRBJ2-5	.	CATSSSTGTLRETQYF
TRBV28	TRBJ2-1	.	CASSLSDGVNEQFF
TRBV10-3	TRBJ2-1	TRBD2	CAISELAGASEQFF
TRBV9	TRBJ2-3	TRBD2	CASSPWKGLAGPTSTDTQYF
TRBV9	TRBJ2-5	TRBD2	CASSASYRVSGKQETQYF
TRBV7-9	TRBJ1-1	.	CASSPEQVLNTEAFF